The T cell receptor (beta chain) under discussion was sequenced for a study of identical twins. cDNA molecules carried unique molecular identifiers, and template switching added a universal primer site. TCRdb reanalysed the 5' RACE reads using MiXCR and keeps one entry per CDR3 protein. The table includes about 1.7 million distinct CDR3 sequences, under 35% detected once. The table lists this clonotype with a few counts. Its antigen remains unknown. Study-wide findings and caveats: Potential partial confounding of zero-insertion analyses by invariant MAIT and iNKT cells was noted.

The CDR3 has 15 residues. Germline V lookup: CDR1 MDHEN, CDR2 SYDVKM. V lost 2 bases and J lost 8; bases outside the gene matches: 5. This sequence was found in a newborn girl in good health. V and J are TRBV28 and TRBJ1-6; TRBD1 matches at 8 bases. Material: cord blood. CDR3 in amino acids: CASSLTGQGDSPLHF. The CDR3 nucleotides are TGTGCCAGCAGTTTAACCGGACAGGGTGATTCACCCCTCCACTTT.